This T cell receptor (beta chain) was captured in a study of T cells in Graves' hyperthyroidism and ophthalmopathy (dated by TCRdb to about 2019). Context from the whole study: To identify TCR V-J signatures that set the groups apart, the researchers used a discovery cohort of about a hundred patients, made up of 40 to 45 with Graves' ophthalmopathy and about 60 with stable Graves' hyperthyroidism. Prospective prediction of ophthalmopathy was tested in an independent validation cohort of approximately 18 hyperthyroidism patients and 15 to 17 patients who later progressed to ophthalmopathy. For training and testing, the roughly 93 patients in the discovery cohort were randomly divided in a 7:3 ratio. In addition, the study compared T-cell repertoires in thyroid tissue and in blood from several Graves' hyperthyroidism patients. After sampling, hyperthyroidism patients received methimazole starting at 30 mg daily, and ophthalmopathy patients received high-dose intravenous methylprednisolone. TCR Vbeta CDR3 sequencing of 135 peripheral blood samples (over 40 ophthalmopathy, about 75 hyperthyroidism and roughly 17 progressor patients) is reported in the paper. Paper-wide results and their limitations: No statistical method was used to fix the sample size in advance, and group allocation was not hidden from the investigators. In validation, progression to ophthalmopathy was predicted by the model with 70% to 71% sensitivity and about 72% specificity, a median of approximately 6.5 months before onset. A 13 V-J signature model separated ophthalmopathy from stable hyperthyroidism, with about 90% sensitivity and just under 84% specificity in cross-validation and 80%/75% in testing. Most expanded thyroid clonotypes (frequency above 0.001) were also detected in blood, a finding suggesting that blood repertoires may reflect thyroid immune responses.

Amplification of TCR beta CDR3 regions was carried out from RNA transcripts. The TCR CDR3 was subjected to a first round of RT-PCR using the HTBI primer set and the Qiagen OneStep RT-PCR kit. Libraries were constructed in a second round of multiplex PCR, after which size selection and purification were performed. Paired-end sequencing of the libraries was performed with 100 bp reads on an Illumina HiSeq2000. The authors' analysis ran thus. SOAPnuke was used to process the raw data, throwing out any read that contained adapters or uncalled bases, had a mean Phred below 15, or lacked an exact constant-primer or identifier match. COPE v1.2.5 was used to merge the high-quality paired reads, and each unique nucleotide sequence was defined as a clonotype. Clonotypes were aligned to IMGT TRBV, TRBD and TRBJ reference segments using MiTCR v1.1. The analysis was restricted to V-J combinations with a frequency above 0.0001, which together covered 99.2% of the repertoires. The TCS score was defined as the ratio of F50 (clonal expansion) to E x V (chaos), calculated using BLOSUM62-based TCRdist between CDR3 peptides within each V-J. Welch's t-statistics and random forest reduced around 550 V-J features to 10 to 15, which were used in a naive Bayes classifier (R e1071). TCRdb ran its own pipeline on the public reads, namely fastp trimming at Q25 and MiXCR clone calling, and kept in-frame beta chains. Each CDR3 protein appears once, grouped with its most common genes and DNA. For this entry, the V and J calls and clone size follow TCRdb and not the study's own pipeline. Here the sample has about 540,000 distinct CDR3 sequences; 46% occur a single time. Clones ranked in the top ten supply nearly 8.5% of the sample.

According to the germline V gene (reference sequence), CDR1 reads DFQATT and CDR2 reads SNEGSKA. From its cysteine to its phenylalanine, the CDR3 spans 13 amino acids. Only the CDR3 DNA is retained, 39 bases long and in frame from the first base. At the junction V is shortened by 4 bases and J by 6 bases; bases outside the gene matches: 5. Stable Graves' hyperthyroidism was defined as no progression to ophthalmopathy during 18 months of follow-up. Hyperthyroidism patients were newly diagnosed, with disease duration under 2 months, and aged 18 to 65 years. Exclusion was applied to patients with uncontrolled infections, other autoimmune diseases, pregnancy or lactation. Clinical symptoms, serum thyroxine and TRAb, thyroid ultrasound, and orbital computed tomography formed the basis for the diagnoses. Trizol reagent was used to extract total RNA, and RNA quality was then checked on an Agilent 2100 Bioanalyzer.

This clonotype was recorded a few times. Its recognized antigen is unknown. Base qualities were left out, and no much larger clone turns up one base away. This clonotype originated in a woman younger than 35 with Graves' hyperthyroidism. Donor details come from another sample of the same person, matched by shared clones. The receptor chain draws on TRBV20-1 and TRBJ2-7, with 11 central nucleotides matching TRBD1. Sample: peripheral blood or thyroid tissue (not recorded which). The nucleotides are TGCAGTGCTATGGGACAGGGGGTTGGCGAGCAGTACTTC. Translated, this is CSAMGQGVGEQYF.